This entry concerns a single T cell receptor (beta chain). The CDR3 sequence is 15 residues long. V lost 0 bases and J 4 bases, leaving 10 bases between the germline ends. Germline-derived CDR1 and CDR2 are ENHRY and SYGVKD. Some clones are missing from TCRdb's copy, which holds only in-frame ones; the method was immunoSEQ multiplex PCR. The sample lists roughly 300,000 clones, 85% to 90% occurring once. These data are taken from a study of cytomegalovirus exposure and HLA in healthy donors. The specimen sequenced was PBMCs. The TCR comes from a woman younger than 30 in good health and CMV-seronegative. This chain links TRBV10-3 with TRBJ2-1, with D unclear. The CDR3 spells CAISESLSPYNEQFF. The CDR3 DNA reads as TGTGCCATCAGTGAGTCGTTGAGTCCTTACAATGAGCAGTTCTTC.